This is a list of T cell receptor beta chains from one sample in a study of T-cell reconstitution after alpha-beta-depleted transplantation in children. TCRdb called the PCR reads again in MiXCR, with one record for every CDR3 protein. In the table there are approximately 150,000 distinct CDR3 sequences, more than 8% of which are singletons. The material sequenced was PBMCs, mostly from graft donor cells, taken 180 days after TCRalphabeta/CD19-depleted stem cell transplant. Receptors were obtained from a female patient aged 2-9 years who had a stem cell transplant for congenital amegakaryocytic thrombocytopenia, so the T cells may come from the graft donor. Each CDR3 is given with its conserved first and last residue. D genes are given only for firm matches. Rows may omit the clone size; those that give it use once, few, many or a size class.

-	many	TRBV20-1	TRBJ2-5	TGCAGTGCTAGCCAGGGGCTAGGGGAGACCCAGTACTTC	CSASQGLGETQYF
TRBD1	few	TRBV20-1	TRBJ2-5	TGCAGTGCTAGGACGGACAGGGGAGAAGAGACCCAGTACTTC	CSARTDRGEETQYF
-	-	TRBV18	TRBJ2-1	TGTGCCAGCTCACCCGGCTCCTTAGCGTTTTACAATGAGCAGTTCTTC	CASSPGSLAFYNEQFF
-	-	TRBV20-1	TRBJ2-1	TGCAGTGTCAAGGGATTAACCTACAATGAGCAGTTCTTC	CSVKGLTYNEQFF
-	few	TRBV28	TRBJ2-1	TGTGCCAGCAGTTCTTTCGGTGGAACGGGACCAAGCTCCTACAATGAGCAGTTCTTC	CASSSFGGTGPSSYNEQFF
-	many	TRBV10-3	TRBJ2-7	TGTGCCATCAGTGCCTTGGACCTGGACGAGCAGTACTTC	CAISALDLDEQYF
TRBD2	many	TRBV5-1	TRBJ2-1	TGCGCCAGCAGCTTGGCAGGGACTAGCGGGAGTGCTGAGCAGTTCTTC	CASSLAGTSGSAEQFF
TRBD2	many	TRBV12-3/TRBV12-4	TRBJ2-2	TGTGCCAGCATGGGGACTAGTGTGCGGGAGCTGTTTTTT	CASMGTSVRELFF
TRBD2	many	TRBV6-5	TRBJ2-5	TGTGCCAGCACACTAGCGGGGGGGCCGGAGACCCAGTACTTC	CASTLAGGPETQYF
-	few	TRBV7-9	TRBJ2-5	TGTGCCAGCAGCCCCCTCCCAGGGATAGGGGAGACCCAGTACTTC	CASSPLPGIGETQYF
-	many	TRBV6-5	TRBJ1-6	TGTGCCAGCAGTTACTCGACAAAATCACCCCTCCACTTT	CASSYSTKSPLHF
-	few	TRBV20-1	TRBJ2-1	TGCAGTGCTATCCGGGACCCCGAAGGCGATGAGCAGTTCTTC	CSAIRDPEGDEQFF
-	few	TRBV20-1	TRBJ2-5	TGCAGTGCTAGAGTCGGGCAAGAGACCCAGTACTTC	CSARVGQETQYF
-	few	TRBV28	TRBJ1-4	TGTGCCAGCAGTGTAAAGTGGGAGGGAAGAGCTCGGGAAAAACTGTTTTTT	CASSVKWEGRAREKLFF
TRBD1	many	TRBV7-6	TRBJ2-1	TGTGCCAGCAGCTTGGGACAGAGGGATGAGCAGTTCTTC	CASSLGQRDEQFF
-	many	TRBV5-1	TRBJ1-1	TGCGCCAGCAGCTTGGGACTACTATTTATGAACACTGAAGCTTTCTTT	CASSLGLLFMNTEAFF
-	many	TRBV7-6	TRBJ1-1	TGTGCCAGCAGCGAGCGACAGCAGGGGGAAGCTTTCTTT	CASSERQQGEAFF
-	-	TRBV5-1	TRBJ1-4	TGCGCCAGCAGCTTGGACGGGACAACTAATGAAAAACTGTTTTTT	CASSLDGTTNEKLFF
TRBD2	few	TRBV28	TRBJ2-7	TGTGCCAGCAAACAACTAGCGGGAGGTTTCTACGAGCAGTACTTC	CASKQLAGGFYEQYF
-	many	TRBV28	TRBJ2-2	TGTGCCAGCAGGCGACTAGTCGGTCCCGGGGAGCTGTTTTTT	CASRRLVGPGELFF
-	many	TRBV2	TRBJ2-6	TGTGCCAGCAGTGAATACGGACCTGGGGCCAACGTCCTGACTTTC	CASSEYGPGANVLTF
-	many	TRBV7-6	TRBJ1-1	TGTGCCAGCAGCCCAATAGGGGAAGTGAACACTGAAGCTTTCTTT	CASSPIGEVNTEAFF
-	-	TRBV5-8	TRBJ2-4	TGTGCCAGCAGCTTGTTTGACATGGGGGCCAAAAACATTCAGTACTTC	CASSLFDMGAKNIQYF
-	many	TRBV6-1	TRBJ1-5	TGTGCCAGCAGTGAGATAGGCAGGGGATCCTTCAATCAGCCCCAGCATTTT	CASSEIGRGSFNQPQHF
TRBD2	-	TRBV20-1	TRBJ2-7	TGCAGTGCGAGACTAGCGGGACGCTACGAGCAGTACTTC	CSARLAGRYEQYF
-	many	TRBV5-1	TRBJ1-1	TGCGCCAGCAGCTTGCTGAATGAGGGCACTGAAGCTTTCTTT	CASSLLNEGTEAFF
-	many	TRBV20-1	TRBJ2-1	TGCAGTGCCCGAAAGACCATCGACTTCAATGAGCAGTTCTTC	CSARKTIDFNEQFF
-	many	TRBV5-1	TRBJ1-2	TGCGCCAGCAGCTTGGCTGGGACAACGGAGGGCTACACCTTC	CASSLAGTTEGYTF
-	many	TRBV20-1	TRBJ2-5	TGCAGTGCTAGAGACGGGGGTCATCGGACCCAGTACTTC	CSARDGGHRTQYF
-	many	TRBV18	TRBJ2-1	TGTGCCAGCTCACCTTGGGGAGCCTTGAATGAGCAGTTCTTC	CASSPWGALNEQFF
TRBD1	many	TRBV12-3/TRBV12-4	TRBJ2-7	TGTGCCAGCAGCAAGGACAGGGCGATCTACGAGCAGTACTTC	CASSKDRAIYEQYF
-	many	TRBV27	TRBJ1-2	TGTGCCAGCAGTCCCCGAGGGAGGGGCTATGGCTACACCTTC	CASSPRGRGYGYTF
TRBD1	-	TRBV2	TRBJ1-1	TGTGCCAGCAGCCGGACAGGGGATTACACTGAAGCTTTCTTT	CASSRTGDYTEAFF
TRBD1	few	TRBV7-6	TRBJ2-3	TGTGCCAGCAGCCCGCAGGGGGTGCTGGGTGCAGATACGCAGTATTTT	CASSPQGVLGADTQYF
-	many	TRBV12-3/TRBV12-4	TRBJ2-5	TGTGCCAGCAAGGTCGGGGCGGCGGAGACCCAGTACTTC	CASKVGAAETQYF
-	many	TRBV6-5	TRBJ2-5	TGTGCCAGCAGTTACGAGGGGAGCAGGGAGACCCAGTACTTC	CASSYEGSRETQYF
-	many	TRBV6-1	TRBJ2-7	TGTGCCACCGCGGTTCGGGGTAGAAGCGAGCAGTACTTC	CATAVRGRSEQYF
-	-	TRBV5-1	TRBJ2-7	TGCGCCAGCAGTCGTCAAGGTTTCCAGACCTCCTACGAGCAGTACTTC	CASSRQGFQTSYEQYF
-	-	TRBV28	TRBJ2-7	TGTGCCAGCAGGTCTGGGGATCCCTACGAGCAGTACTTC	CASRSGDPYEQYF
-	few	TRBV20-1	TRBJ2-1	TGCAGTGAGGTTATTTTCAATGAGCAGTTCTTC	CSEVIFNEQFF
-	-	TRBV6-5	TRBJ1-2	TGTGCCAGCAGGAGCATCTTTGGGGGCTACACCTTC	CASRSIFGGYTF
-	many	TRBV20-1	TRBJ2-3	TGCAGTGCTAGAGCCCCGGGCGCAGCGACTTTCCCAGATACGCAGTATTTT	CSARAPGAATFPDTQYF
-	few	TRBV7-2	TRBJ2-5	TGTGCCAGCAGCTTAGTCGGGCTTTCACAAGAGACCCAGTACTTC	CASSLVGLSQETQYF
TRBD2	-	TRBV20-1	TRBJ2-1	TGCAGTGCCCTAAAACTAGCGGGACCCTACAATGAGCAGTTCTTC	CSALKLAGPYNEQFF